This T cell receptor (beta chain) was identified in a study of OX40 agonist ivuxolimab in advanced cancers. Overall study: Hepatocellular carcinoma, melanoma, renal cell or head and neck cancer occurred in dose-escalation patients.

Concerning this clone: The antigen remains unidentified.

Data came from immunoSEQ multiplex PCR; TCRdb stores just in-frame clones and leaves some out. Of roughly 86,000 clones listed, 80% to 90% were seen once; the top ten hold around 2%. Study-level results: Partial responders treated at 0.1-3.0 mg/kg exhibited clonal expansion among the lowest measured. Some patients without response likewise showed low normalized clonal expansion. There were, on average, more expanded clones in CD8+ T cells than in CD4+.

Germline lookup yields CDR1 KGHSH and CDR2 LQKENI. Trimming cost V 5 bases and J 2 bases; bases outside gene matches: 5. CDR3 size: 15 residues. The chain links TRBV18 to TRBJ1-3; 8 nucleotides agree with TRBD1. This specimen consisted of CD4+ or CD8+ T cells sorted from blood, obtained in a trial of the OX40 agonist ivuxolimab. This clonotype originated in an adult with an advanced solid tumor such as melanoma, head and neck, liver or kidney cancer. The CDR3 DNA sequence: TGTGCCAGCTCAGCAGGGGGCGAACCTGGAAACACCATATATTTT. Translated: CASSAGGEPGNTIYF.